The 5 T cell receptor beta chains below come from one sample, sequenced in a study of shared clonotypes between healthy human individuals. The method was immunoSEQ multiplex PCR; TCRdb's version includes in-frame clones alone and lacks a portion of them. This sample has 2 million to 3 million clones, with 90% to 95% found just once. The source material was naive CD4+ T cells from PBMCs. Subset indicated: CD45RA+ positively selected. Receptor source: a man between 18 and 29 years old in good health. Some clones in this sample may be carry-over from other donors' samples.

A note on this clone: This sample includes further DNA sequences coding for the same CDR3. The chain combines TRBV15 with TRBJ2-1, with 14 positions matching TRBD2. In germline, CDR1 is LNHNV, CDR2 YYDKDF (reference sequence). V lost 3 bases and J lost 3; bases outside the gene matches: 1. The CDR3 length is 16 residues. The CDR3 protein is CATSRGTSGGYNEQFF. The CDR3 DNA reads as TGTGCCACCAGCAGGGGGACTAGCGGGGGCTACAATGAGCAGTTCTTC. The variable domain in full, completed from reference TRBV15 and TRBJ2-1, reads DAMVIQNPRYQVTQFGKPVTLSCSQTLNHNVMYWYQQKSSQAPKLLFHYYDKDFNNEADTPDNFQSRRPNTSFCFLDIRSPGLGDTAMYLCATSRGTSGGYNEQFFGPGTRLTVL.

The genes are TRBV13 and TRBJ1-1; 7 bases match TRBD1. The germline V gene has CDR1 PRHDT and CDR2 FYEKMQ (reference sequence). The CDR3 contains 16 residues. Trimming removed 9 bases from V and 1 base from J; junction bases left unmatched: 14. CDR3 DNA sequence: TGTGCCAGTAGTTCATCCATCGGGACAGAGAACACTGAAGCTTTCTTT. Encoded protein: CASSSSIGTENTEAFF.

The CDR3 loop reads CASSLTGWGGTDTQYF. DNA of the CDR3: TGTGCCAGCAGTTTAACGGGGTGGGGGGGCACAGATACGCAGTATTTT. This chain links TRBV27 with TRBJ2-3; D perhaps matches TRBD2 (6 bases). This CDR3 has 16 residues. Germline CDR1 is MNHEY and CDR2 is SMNVEV (reference sequence). V shed 2 bases and J shed 1 base, with 13 bases lying between them.

The CDR3 DNA follows: TGCGCCAGCAGCTTGGGTGGGACGGTCGAGGAGACCCAGTACTTC. Amino acids: CASSLGGTVEETQYF. The chain joins TRBV5-1 to TRBJ2-5; D tentatively reads TRBD1 or TRBD2 (5 bases each). This CDR3 is 15 amino acids long. Trimming took 0 bases from V and 5 from J, leaving 14 bases between them. The germline V gene has CDR1 SGHRS and CDR2 YFSETQ.

The chain recombines TRBV13 with TRBJ2-1; D remains unclear. V dropped 5 bases and J dropped 3 bases, with 8 bases sitting between them. Germline assignment: CDR1 PRHDT and CDR2 FYEKMQ (reference sequence). This CDR3 region has 13 residues. The chain's CDR3 is CASSPRNYNEQFF. CDR3 coding DNA: TGTGCCAGCAGCCCACGAAACTACAATGAGCAGTTCTTC.